This TCR beta chain was captured by sequencing in a study of liver allograft versus peripheral blood T cells. Across the study: Recipients' peripheral blood served as the comparator for T cell receptor repertoires in transplanted livers. General study findings and limits: Liver allograft T cell receptor repertoires were reported to differ from peripheral blood repertoires.

In TCRdb, the reads were re-called with MiXCR into one record per CDR3 protein. In the table there are roughly 9,000 distinct CDR3 sequences, roughly a sixth of which are singletons. This clonotype occurred a few times. Antigen: not known. The TCR sequence derives from a human patient who had a liver transplant. Some T cells may be the graft donor's.

The CDR3 here is CAWSYEAPRPQHF. The CDR3 DNA follows: TGTGCCTGGAGTTACGAGGCCCCACGGCCCCAGCATTTT. This chain connects TRBV30 to TRBJ1-5; D gene ambiguous. Between the trimmed V and J ends, which lost 2 bases and 9 bases, there was a span of 14 bases. CDR3 size: 13 residues. Germline V gene data show CDR1 as GTSNPN and CDR2 as SVGIG (reference sequence).